This T cell receptor beta chain was recorded in a study of blood T cell repertoires in COVID-19. Study-wide context: PBMCs, B-cell-depleted T cells, or T cells provided the cDNA or gDNA that made up the material.

The CDR3 extends over 15 amino acids. CDR1 is MNHEY and CDR2 is SVGEGT in the germline V gene. The junction had 4 bases not matched to a gene; V was cut back by 4 bases and J by 1 base. The assay was immunoSEQ multiplex PCR, and TCRdb's table has in-frame clones only and misses some. The data hold roughly 200,000 clones, with 70% to 90% observed a single time. Sequencing was carried out using peripheral blood. The chain employs TRBV6-2 or TRBV6-3 and TRBJ2-5; 9 bases match TRBD2. This receptor was obtained from a man aged 60-69 years with acute or convalescent COVID-19. CDR3 protein: CASSWRGGRQETQYF. CDR3 nucleotide sequence: TGTGCCAGCAGTTGGCGGGGGGGCCGCCAAGAGACCCAGTACTTC.